Listed below are T cell receptor beta chains from one sample, sequenced in a study of control samples from healthy donors and cancer patients. Libraries were prepared by immunoSEQ multiplex PCR; TCRdb keeps only in-frame clonotypes and omits some of them. The profile shows 120,000 or so clones, approximately 92% of them singletons. The sample comprised PBMCs. The receptors come from an elderly man with head and neck cancer. CDR3s include the opening cysteine and the closing phenylalanine or tryptophan. The order of the fields is CDR3 protein, CDR3 DNA, V gene, D gene, clone size, J gene. D genes are given only for firm matches. Clone size is not always given. Where it is, it says once, few, many or a class for expanded clones.

CDR3aa: CASSHWQAGPDTQYF; CDR3nt: TGCGCCAGCAGCCATTGGCAGGCTGGACCAGATACGCAGTATTTT; v_gene: TRBV4-1; d_gene: -; abundance: -; j_gene: TRBJ2-3
CDR3aa: CASSLQGLGEKLFF; CDR3nt: TGTGCCAGCAGCTTACAGGGGTTGGGGGAAAAACTGTTTTTT; v_gene: TRBV5-4; d_gene: TRBD1; abundance: -; j_gene: TRBJ1-4
CDR3aa: CASSSWGGDQFF; CDR3nt: TGTGCCAGCAGTTCCTGGGGTGGTGATCAGTTCTTC; v_gene: TRBV27; d_gene: -; abundance: -; j_gene: TRBJ2-1
CDR3aa: CASSELRGDTQYF; CDR3nt: TGCGCCAGCAGTGAGTTGAGAGGGGATACGCAGTATTTT; v_gene: TRBV10-1; d_gene: -; abundance: -; j_gene: TRBJ2-3
CDR3aa: CASSPNRVQRVYGYTF; CDR3nt: TGTGCCAGCAGTCCCAACCGGGTTCAACGGGTCTATGGCTACACCTTC; v_gene: TRBV27; d_gene: -; abundance: -; j_gene: TRBJ1-2
CDR3aa: CASSGTQGGVRDTQYF; CDR3nt: TGTGCCAGCAGCGGCACCCAGGGCGGGGTGAGAGATACGCAGTATTTT; v_gene: TRBV9; d_gene: -; abundance: -; j_gene: TRBJ2-3
CDR3aa: CAWSVSLVLYEQYF; CDR3nt: TGTGCCTGGAGTGTGAGTCTGGTACTCTACGAGCAGTACTTC; v_gene: TRBV30; d_gene: -; abundance: -; j_gene: TRBJ2-7
CDR3aa: CASISGRQEGEQFF; CDR3nt: TGTGCCAGCATCTCAGGGAGGCAGGAAGGAGAGCAGTTCTTC; v_gene: TRBV18; d_gene: -; abundance: once; j_gene: TRBJ2-1
CDR3aa: CSASVGQGVGQPQHF; CDR3nt: TGCAGTGCTAGTGTCGGACAGGGGGTTGGACAGCCCCAGCATTTT; v_gene: TRBV20-1; d_gene: TRBD1; abundance: -; j_gene: TRBJ1-5
CDR3aa: CASRPGTTSNQPQHF; CDR3nt: TGTGCCAGCAGACCCGGGACAACTAGCAATCAGCCCCAGCATTTT; v_gene: TRBV6-5; d_gene: -; abundance: -; j_gene: TRBJ1-5
CDR3aa: CASSETSGSKFF; CDR3nt: TGTGCCAGCAGTGAAACCAGCGGGAGTAAGTTCTTC; v_gene: TRBV25-1; d_gene: TRBD2; abundance: -; j_gene: TRBJ2-1
CDR3aa: CASSITVAPYNEQFF; CDR3nt: TGTGCCAGCAGCATAACGGTAGCCCCCTACAATGAGCAGTTCTTC; v_gene: TRBV6-5; d_gene: -; abundance: -; j_gene: TRBJ2-1
CDR3aa: CASSLAGPHHYGYTF; CDR3nt: TGTGCCAGCAGCTTGGCGGGGCCCCATCACTATGGCTACACCTTC; v_gene: TRBV5-5; d_gene: -; abundance: -; j_gene: TRBJ1-2
CDR3aa: CASSLEGNSNQPQHF; CDR3nt: TGTGCCAGCAGCTTAGAGGGGAATAGCAATCAGCCCCAGCATTTT; v_gene: TRBV11-2; d_gene: -; abundance: -; j_gene: TRBJ1-5
CDR3aa: CASSQDRGPKTPPTEAFF; CDR3nt: TGCGCCAGCAGCCAAGATAGGGGTCCTAAGACACCCCCCACTGAAGCTTTCTTT; v_gene: TRBV4-1; d_gene: -; abundance: -; j_gene: TRBJ1-1
CDR3aa: CAWNSQETQYF; CDR3nt: TGTGCCTGGAATTCACAAGAGACCCAGTACTTC; v_gene: TRBV30; d_gene: -; abundance: -; j_gene: TRBJ2-5
CDR3aa: CASSLETGGPYEQYF; CDR3nt: TGTGCCAGCAGCTTGGAAACAGGGGGCCCCTACGAGCAGTACTTC; v_gene: TRBV5-4; d_gene: TRBD1; abundance: -; j_gene: TRBJ2-7
CDR3aa: CASSPSTGLNSPLHF; CDR3nt: TGTGCCAGCTCACCCTCGACAGGTCTTAATTCACCCCTCCACTTT; v_gene: TRBV18; d_gene: -; abundance: -; j_gene: TRBJ1-6
CDR3aa: CASSPIAGFIYEQYF; CDR3nt: TGTGCCAGCAGCCCCATCGCGGGGTTCATCTACGAGCAGTACTTC; v_gene: TRBV11-2; d_gene: -; abundance: -; j_gene: TRBJ2-7
CDR3aa: CAWKPGRGGLWETQYF; CDR3nt: TGTGCCTGGAAGCCGGGGCGGGGGGGCCTCTGGGAGACCCAGTACTTC; v_gene: TRBV30; d_gene: TRBD2; abundance: -; j_gene: TRBJ2-5
CDR3aa: CASSEGDTQYF; CDR3nt: TGTGCCAGCAGTGAGGGAGATACGCAGTATTTT; v_gene: TRBV6-1; d_gene: -; abundance: -; j_gene: TRBJ2-3
CDR3aa: CASSQDRGGLTQETQYF; CDR3nt: TGTGCCAGCAGCCAAGATCGGGGCGGACTGACCCAAGAGACCCAGTACTTC; v_gene: TRBV3-1/TRBV3-2; d_gene: -; abundance: -; j_gene: TRBJ2-5
CDR3aa: CASSRRYIRMEATNEKLFF; CDR3nt: TGCGCCAGCAGCCGAAGATATATTCGTATGGAGGCAACTAATGAAAAACTGTTTTTT; v_gene: TRBV4-1; d_gene: -; abundance: -; j_gene: TRBJ1-4
CDR3aa: CASSQGQGSYGYTF; CDR3nt: TGTGCCAGCAGCCAGGGACAGGGGAGCTATGGCTACACCTTC; v_gene: TRBV3-1/TRBV3-2; d_gene: TRBD1; abundance: -; j_gene: TRBJ1-2
CDR3aa: CASSLSRGATTDTQYF; CDR3nt: TGTGCCAGTAGCCTAAGTCGGGGGGCCACAACAGATACGCAGTATTTT; v_gene: TRBV19; d_gene: -; abundance: -; j_gene: TRBJ2-3
CDR3aa: CAIGVSGANVLTF; CDR3nt: TGTGCCATAGGAGTCTCTGGGGCCAACGTCCTGACTTTC; v_gene: TRBV3-1/TRBV3-2; d_gene: -; abundance: -; j_gene: TRBJ2-6